This passage covers 28 T cell receptor beta chains from one sample sequenced in a study of blood T cell repertoires in COVID-19. Sequenced by immunoSEQ multiplex PCR; TCRdb stores in-frame clones only, minus some. The sample yields roughly 110,000 clones, around 89% seen once. The sequenced material came from peripheral blood. All receptors derive from a man aged 40-50 years with active or convalescent COVID-19.

The rearrangement uses TRBV6-6 and TRBJ2-7; TRBD2 matches at 10 bases. The ends lost 5 bases at V and 0 bases at J; junction bases unmatched: 10. This CDR3 is built from 17 residues. Germline V gene sequence: CDR1 MNHNY, CDR2 SVGAGI (reference sequence). CDR3 protein: CASSPSGLAVSSYEQYF. The DNA of the CDR3 is TGTGCCAGCAGTCCGTCCGGACTAGCGGTAAGCTCCTACGAGCAGTACTTC.

The chain links TRBV4-1 to TRBJ2-1; the D gene is possibly TRBD1 (6 bases). The CDR3 runs to 15 residues. CDR1 MGHRA and CDR2 YSYEKL come from the germline V gene. Trimming removed 4 bases from V and 4 bases from J, with 14 bases in between. The CDR3 spells CASSLLQGSYNEQFF. CDR3 DNA: TGCGCCAGCAGCCTACTACAGGGATCTTACAATGAGCAGTTCTTC.

V and J are TRBV4-3 and TRBJ2-5; 7 bases match TRBD1. CDR1 LGHNA and CDR2 YSLEER come from the germline V gene. The CDR3 is 13 residues long. J was trimmed by 2 bases and V by 4 bases; bases with no gene match: 1. This chain's CDR3 is CASSRTGQETQYF. CDR3 DNA: TGCGCCAGCAGCCGGACAGGTCAAGAGACCCAGTACTTC.

The table lists this clone with a count of one. The CDR3 protein is CASSIPGLAGGPTGYNEQFF. DNA for the CDR3: TGTGCCAGCAGTATCCCGGGACTAGCGGGAGGGCCTACCGGGTACAATGAGCAGTTCTTC. This chain uses TRBV27 with TRBJ2-1; 16 bases are shared with TRBD2. The trim removed 5 bases at V and 4 bases at J, leaving 14 bases unmatched. There are 20 residues in the CDR3. The V gene's germline CDR1 is MNHEY and CDR2 SMNVEV (reference sequence).

The rearrangement uses TRBV7-9 and TRBJ1-2; D remains unclear. Germline V gene lookup returns CDR1 SEHNR and CDR2 FQNEAQ (reference sequence). Trimming left V 4 bases short and J 8 bases short, with 11 bases between. This CDR3 has 12 amino acids. Here the CDR3 reads CASSSDIQGYTF. CDR3 DNA: TGTGCCAGCAGCTCAGACATTCAGGGCTACACCTTC.

This chain uses TRBV7-2 with TRBJ2-1; 7 bases align to TRBD2. J was trimmed by 1 base and V by 0 bases; bases with no gene match: 6. This CDR3 comprises 17 residues. Germline V CDR1 and CDR2: SGHTA, FQGNSA. CDR3 nucleotides: TGTGCCAGCAGCTTAGCGTCAGCGGGAAGTTCCTACAATGAGCAGTTCTTC. This translates into CASSLASAGSSYNEQFF.

The chain recombines TRBV18 with TRBJ1-1; no definite D call. V lost 4 bases and J lost 2, with 8 bases in between. The V gene's germline CDR1 is KGHSH and CDR2 LQKENI. The CDR3 is 13 residues long. CDR3 in DNA: TGTGCCAGCTCACGCGAAATTAACACTGAAGCTTTCTTT. It specifies CASSREINTEAFF.

V is TRBV18 and J is TRBJ1-1; unclear D gene. The CDR3 sequence is 12 residues long. Germline CDR1 is KGHSH and CDR2 is LQKENI. The V end was cut by 6 bases, the J end by 8 bases, with 13 bases between. The CDR3 DNA reads TGTGCCAGCTCCCCCAGAAGATGGGAAGCTTTCTTT. Protein: CASSPRRWEAFF.

The chain carries TRBV24-1 and TRBJ1-2; D might be TRBD1 (5 bases). Germline-derived CDR1 and CDR2 are KGHDR and SFDVKD. V was cut by 3 bases and J by 2 bases, with 9 bases left in between. This CDR3 has 14 amino acids. CDR3 in amino acids: CATSDPGLNYGYTF. CDR3 DNA sequence: TGTGCCACCAGTGATCCGGGACTGAACTATGGCTACACCTTC.

This chain uses TRBV9 with TRBJ2-7; a weak D match, TRBD2 (6 bases). Per germline, CDR1 SGDLS and CDR2 YYNGEE. This CDR3 spans 15 amino acids. The germline V and J ends were trimmed by 4 bases and 0 bases, with 14 bases remaining between them. Written as DNA, the CDR3 is TGTGCCAGCAGCCTAACCGGGAGCGGCTCCTACGAGCAGTACTTC. It yields the protein CASSLTGSGSYEQYF.

The chain joins TRBV27 to TRBJ1-2, with D unresolved. The CDR3 has 14 residues. V was trimmed by 2 bases and J by 4 bases, leaving 11 bases between them. Germline CDR1 and CDR2: MNHEY and SMNVEV (reference sequence). CDR3 DNA: TGTGCCAGCAGTTTACGGCCGACGGGCTATGGCTACACCTTC. Its protein product is CASSLRPTGYGYTF.

The chain joins TRBV28 to TRBJ2-1; 8 nucleotides match TRBD2. The J segment lost 3 bases and the V segment lost 1 base, leaving 5 bases of the junction unmatched. CDR3 length equals 16 residues. CDR1 MDHEN and CDR2 SYDVKM come from the germline V gene. The CDR3 bases are TGTGCCAGCAGTTTATTTTCACTAGCGGACTACAATGAGCAGTTCTTC. Translation: CASSLFSLADYNEQFF. The complete variable domain, with remaining parts taken from reference TRBV28 and TRBJ2-1, reads DVKVTQSSRYLVKRTGEKVFLECVQDMDHENMFWYRQDPGLGLRLIYFSYDVKMKEKGDIPEGYSVSREKKERFSLILESASTNQTSMYLCASSLFSLADYNEQFFGPGTRLTVL.

Here the CDR3 reads CASSPGEGMEKLFF. The CDR3 DNA follows: TGTGCCAGCAGCCCCGGGGAGGGTATGGAAAAACTGTTTTTT. This chain links TRBV7-2 with TRBJ1-4; D unresolved. The CDR3 contains 14 residues. Between the trimmed V and J ends, which lost 5 bases and 8 bases, there was a span of 15 bases. Germline CDR1 reads SGHTA; CDR2 reads FQGNSA. Complete variable domain (other parts from reference TRBV7-2 and TRBJ1-4): GAGVSQSPSNKVTEKGKDVELRCDPISGHTALYWYRQSLGQGLEFLIYFQGNSAPDKSGLPSDRFSAERTGGSVSTLTIQRTQQEDSAVYLCASSPGEGMEKLFFGSGTQLSVL.

The chain recombines TRBV7-2 with TRBJ2-7; D is unresolved. The germline V gene encodes CDR1 SGHTA and CDR2 FQGNSA. V lost 4 bases and J 6 bases, leaving 10 bases between the germline ends. There are 12 residues in the CDR3. The CDR3 loop is CASSSDLGEQYF. As DNA, the CDR3 is TGTGCCAGCAGCTCAGACTTGGGCGAGCAGTACTTC.

The chain combines TRBV13 with TRBJ1-1; 7 positions agree with TRBD1. From germline, CDR1 is PRHDT and CDR2 FYEKMQ (reference sequence). The CDR3 length is 16 residues. The V gene end was trimmed by 4 bases and the J gene end by 3 bases; junction bases not matched to a gene: 11. The CDR3 DNA reads as TGTGCCAGCAGCTCCCTAAAAGACAGGGCCGACACTGAAGCTTTCTTT. Translated, it gives CASSSLKDRADTEAFF.

This chain links TRBV2 with TRBJ2-1, with 11 nucleotides matching TRBD2. Germline V CDR1 and CDR2: SNHLY, FYNNEI. This CDR3 is 16 amino acids long. Trimming at V came to 2 bases and at J to 9 bases, leaving 9 bases not matched to a gene. CDR3 amino acids: CASSEIGLAGGFEQFF. CDR3 sequence (DNA): TGTGCCAGCAGTGAAATTGGGCTAGCGGGAGGTTTTGAGCAGTTCTTC.

The chain recombines TRBV7-8 with TRBJ2-7; the D is unclear. V lost 5 bases to trimming and J lost 4 bases, with 6 bases between them. CDR3 length: 11 residues. Germline V lookup: CDR1 SGHVS, CDR2 FQNEAQ. The CDR3 spells CASSQYYEQYF. In nucleotides, the CDR3 is TGTGCCAGCAGCCAATATTACGAGCAGTACTTC.

The genes are TRBV6-5 and TRBJ1-6, with D possibly TRBD1 on 5 matching bases. Trimming pared 0 bases from V and 7 bases from J, leaving 13 bases between. Per germline, CDR1 MNHEY and CDR2 SVGAGI. The CDR3 runs to 16 residues. The chain's CDR3 is CASSYSIVSGNSPLHF. CDR3 DNA: TGTGCCAGCAGTTACTCGATTGTTTCAGGGAATTCACCCCTCCACTTT.

This clone was seen once. The rearrangement joins TRBV6-5 to TRBJ2-3, with a tentative D call TRBD2 (5 bases). Per the germline V gene, CDR1 is MNHEY and CDR2 is SVGAGI. The CDR3 totals 14 residues. Between the trimmed V and J ends, which lost 6 bases and 4 bases, there was a span of 14 bases. For the CDR3, the DNA is TGTGCCAGCAGCCTAGGACTTACGGCAGATACGCAGTATTTT. Its translation: CASSLGLTADTQYF.

V is TRBV6-2 or TRBV6-3 and J is TRBJ1-1; D remains unclear. The CDR3 spans 13 residues. Looked up from germline, CDR1 is MNHEY and CDR2 is SVGEGT. V was shortened by 6 bases and J by 2 bases, with 10 bases between the two germline ends. CDR3 region: CASSLTPNTEAFF. DNA of the CDR3: TGTGCCAGCAGCCTCACACCCAACACTGAAGCTTTCTTT.

The chain employs TRBV10-3 and TRBJ2-5; 7 positions agree with TRBD2. Germline loops: CDR1 ENHRY, CDR2 SYGVKD. Germline trimming cut 6 bases from V and 2 bases from J; bases unmatched to any gene: 3. This CDR3 has 13 amino acids. The CDR3 loop reads CAISRGGQETQYF. The CDR3 nucleotides are TGTGCCATCAGCCGCGGGGGACAAGAGACCCAGTACTTC.

The V call is TRBV5-4, the J call TRBJ2-7, with 9 bases identical to TRBD1. The ends lost 5 bases at V and 3 bases at J; junction bases unmatched: 9. This CDR3 region has 15 residues. Per the germline V gene, CDR1 is SGHNT and CDR2 is YYREEE (reference sequence). The CDR3 spells CASSLRQGGFYEQYF. The CDR3 bases are TGTGCCAGCAGTCTAAGACAGGGGGGCTTCTACGAGCAGTACTTC.

J is TRBJ1-5 and V is TRBV6-5; perhaps TRBD1 as D (6 bases). Looked up from germline, CDR1 is MNHEY and CDR2 is SVGAGI. Deletions cut 6 bases from V and 0 bases from J, with 12 bases between. The CDR3 length is 15 residues. The CDR3 is CASSLPRGSNQPQHF. The CDR3 DNA sequence: TGTGCCAGCAGCCTACCCAGGGGTAGCAATCAGCCCCAGCATTTT.

In this sample, this clone turned up many times. The chain uses TRBV28 and TRBJ1-5; a possible D gene is TRBD1 (5 bases). Germline V gene data show CDR1 as MDHEN and CDR2 as SYDVKM. V dropped 1 base and J dropped 2 bases, with 6 bases sitting between them. CDR3 length: 14 amino acids. For the CDR3, the DNA is TGTGCCAGCAGTTTATTAGGGGGCAATCAGCCCCAGCATTTT. It translates to CASSLLGGNQPQHF.

The J gene is TRBJ2-7, the V gene TRBV4-1; TRBD1 is a possible D gene (5 bases). Per germline, CDR1 MGHRA and CDR2 YSYEKL. There are 14 residues in the CDR3. V was pared by 2 bases and J by 3 bases, with 11 bases between. The CDR3 sequence is CASSQKDTSYEQYF. CDR3 nucleotide sequence: TGCGCCAGCAGCCAAAAGGACACAAGCTACGAGCAGTACTTC.

The V call is TRBV5-4, the J call TRBJ1-2; D unresolved. CDR3 length equals 14 residues. CDR1 SGHNT and CDR2 YYREEE come from the germline V gene (reference sequence). Trimming left V 5 bases short and J 5 bases short, with 16 bases between. The CDR3 region is CASSPPETFYGYTF. CDR3 nucleotide sequence: TGTGCCAGCAGTCCTCCGGAGACCTTTTATGGCTACACCTTC.

This chain connects TRBV28 to TRBJ1-3, with unresolved D. The V gene's germline CDR1 is MDHEN and CDR2 SYDVKM. This CDR3 region has 13 residues. Trimming took 6 bases from V and 5 from J, leaving 11 bases between them. The CDR3 is CASRALPRNTIYF. The CDR3 coding sequence is TGTGCCAGCAGAGCCCTCCCGCGAAACACCATATATTTT. Supplemented by reference TRBV28 and TRBJ1-3, the full variable domain reads DVKVTQSSRYLVKRTGEKVFLECVQDMDHENMFWYRQDPGLGLRLIYFSYDVKMKEKGDIPEGYSVSREKKERFSLILESASTNQTSMYLCASRALPRNTIYFGEGSWLTVV.

This sequence joins TRBV30 and TRBJ2-3; D is unclear. Trimming took 5 bases from V and 2 from J, leaving 17 bases between them. The germline gives CDR1 GTSNPN, CDR2 SVGIG (reference sequence). This CDR3 contains 15 residues. For the CDR3, the DNA is TGTGCCTGGGGGAAACAGAGTCCCTCCACAGATACGCAGTATTTT. Protein: CAWGKQSPSTDTQYF. The whole variable domain, remainder taken from reference TRBV30 and TRBJ2-3, is SQTIHQWPATLVQPVGSPLSLECTVEGTSNPNLYWYRQAAGRGLQLLFYSVGIGQISSEVPQNLSASRPQDRQFILSSKKLLLSDSGFYLCAWGKQSPSTDTQYFGPGTRLTVL.